The rows below give T cell receptor beta chains drawn from one sample of a study of blood T cell repertoires in COVID-19. Clones were read by immunoSEQ multiplex PCR, and TCRdb kept only the in-frame ones, dropping some. Of some 42,000 clones listed, under 80% are singletons. The sequencing input was peripheral blood. These TCRs come from an elderly man with acute or convalescent COVID-19. CDR3s leave out the opening cysteine and the closing phenylalanine or tryptophan. Clone size is shown for a subset of rows, as once, few, many or a class of expanded clone.

CDR3aa	j_gene	abundance	v_gene
SAVRDMNTEAF	TRBJ1-1	-	TRBV29-1
ASSTNYNEQF	TRBJ2-1	-	TRBV12-3/TRBV12-4
ASSVGTGSEKLF	TRBJ1-4	-	TRBV9
ASRANDYNEQF	TRBJ2-1	-	TRBV6-5
ASSLRDRPMSYT	TRBJ1-2	-	TRBV5-4
ASSLWAGFGGYT	TRBJ1-2	once	TRBV5-4
ASSAAGGHNEQF	TRBJ2-1	once	TRBV19
ASSRLAGSYNEQF	TRBJ2-1	few	TRBV10-1
ASSIDRVQPLH	TRBJ1-6	-	TRBV7-8
ASVQTSRQY	TRBJ2-5	many	TRBV2
ASSMTGSGNTIY	TRBJ1-3	-	TRBV27
ASSELAGGPDTQY	TRBJ2-3	-	TRBV6-4
ASSPRLAGAGNEQF	TRBJ2-1	few	TRBV9
ASSPQGGGGSGQY	TRBJ2-7	-	TRBV5-1
ASTLRPLAGIQETQY	TRBJ2-5	few	TRBV7-6
ASRGGYNEQF	TRBJ2-1	-	TRBV6-5
ASSRTGGHEQY	TRBJ2-7	once	TRBV18
ASSEAHGRKADTQY	TRBJ2-3	-	TRBV6-1
ASSPIRDTDTEAF	TRBJ1-1	-	TRBV18
ASSLSSGGEAYEQY	TRBJ2-7	many	TRBV11-2
ASSLQGTRTGELF	TRBJ2-2	once	TRBV14
AIKAGRAKDTQY	TRBJ2-3	-	TRBV10-3
ASSMRLGVDEQF	TRBJ2-1	-	TRBV19
ASRNNYRGIGEKLF	TRBJ1-4	-	TRBV2
ASSSGLAKNIQY	TRBJ2-4	-	TRBV7-3
ASSGLAGIFQTSTDTQY	TRBJ2-3	-	TRBV10-2
SVDWGQSSNYGYT	TRBJ1-2	-	TRBV29-1
ASSEGVGDLYGYT	TRBJ1-2	-	TRBV6-1
ASSDRDRGMNTEAF	TRBJ1-1	once	TRBV9
ASSPRSAEQF	TRBJ2-1	-	TRBV18
ASSLPGGPLLDEQY	TRBJ2-7	-	TRBV5-4
ASSPLAASTDTQY	TRBJ2-3	few	TRBV6-5
ASSAGTGVRYEQY	TRBJ2-7	once	TRBV7-9
ASSSGTEKGEAF	TRBJ1-1	-	TRBV5-8
ASRQQGNTGELF	TRBJ2-2	-	TRBV19
ASSVVAGPGNTIY	TRBJ1-3	-	TRBV9
ASSIDMSGAFYNEQF	TRBJ2-1	-	TRBV19
ASSYGQPNTEAF	TRBJ1-1	few	TRBV6-5
ASSLGANQPQH	TRBJ1-5	few	TRBV5-1
ASSRQGSYEQY	TRBJ2-7	-	TRBV6-5
AWKGGREAF	TRBJ1-1	few	TRBV30
ASVGGANTGELF	TRBJ2-2	-	TRBV6-6
ASSFGSGSAF	TRBJ1-1	-	TRBV5-4
AWTRGRGGTTDTQY	TRBJ2-3	-	TRBV30
ASSAGTSGRGEQF	TRBJ2-1	-	TRBV13
ASGTRGTDTQY	TRBJ2-3	-	TRBV5-8
ASSEAISGGGWDIQY	TRBJ2-4	few	TRBV6-1
ASSQPATGNDNSPLH	TRBJ1-6	-	TRBV3-1/TRBV3-2
ASSESGVGINEQF	TRBJ2-1	-	TRBV2
ASSFARGAGETQY	TRBJ2-5	-	TRBV28
ASDGGLVADGNQPQH	TRBJ1-5	-	TRBV5-8
ASSLPGTEDTEAF	TRBJ1-1	-	TRBV14
ASSLALEGEQF	TRBJ2-1	-	TRBV11-2
ASSLSGGTQETQY	TRBJ2-5	-	TRBV5-4
ASSPTGTESYEQY	TRBJ2-7	few	TRBV28
ASSPDSLGDTQY	TRBJ2-3	once	TRBV7-2
ASSEPTSPADTIY	TRBJ1-3	-	TRBV25-1